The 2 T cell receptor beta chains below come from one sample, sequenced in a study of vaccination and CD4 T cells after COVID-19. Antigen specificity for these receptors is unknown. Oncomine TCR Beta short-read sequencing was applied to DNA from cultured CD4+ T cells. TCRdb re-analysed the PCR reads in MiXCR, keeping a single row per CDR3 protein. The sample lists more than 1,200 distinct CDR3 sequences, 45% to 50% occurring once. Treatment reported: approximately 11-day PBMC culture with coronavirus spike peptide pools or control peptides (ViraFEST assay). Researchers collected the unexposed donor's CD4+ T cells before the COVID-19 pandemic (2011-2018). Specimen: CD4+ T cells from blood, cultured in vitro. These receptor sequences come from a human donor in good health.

The CDR3 loop reads CASSARAGATEQYF. As DNA, the CDR3 is TGTGCCAGCAGTGCTAGGGCGGGTGCTACCGAGCAGTACTTC. V is TRBV6-1 and J is TRBJ2-7, with a tentative D call TRBD2 (5 bases). The CDR3 consists of 14 residues. V was trimmed by 4 bases and J by 6 bases, leaving 16 bases between them. Per the germline V gene, CDR1 is MNHNS and CDR2 is SASEGT.

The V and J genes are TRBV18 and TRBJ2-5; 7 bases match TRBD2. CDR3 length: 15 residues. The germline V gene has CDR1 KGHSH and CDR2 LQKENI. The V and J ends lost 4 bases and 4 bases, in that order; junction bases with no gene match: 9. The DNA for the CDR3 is TGTGCCAGCTCACGCTCCGCTGGGGGGGTAGAGACCCAGTACTTC. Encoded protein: CASSRSAGGVETQYF.